This paragraph reports one T cell receptor (beta chain). Replicate sorted-subset PCRs were loaded with 150 to 250 ng DNA, roughly 33,000 T cell genomes. The authors' processing: Junction-only sequences without quality scores came from ImmunoSEQ, so filtering differed. Here immunoSEQ multiplex PCR was the method, and the copy in TCRdb shows in-frame clones only, minus some. That table supplies the V and J calls and clone size; D and trimming were determined from the DNA. The sample holds 650,000 to 750,000 clones; about two thirds are singletons and the top ten take approximately 2%. The data belong to a study of shared clonotypes between healthy human individuals. Study-level background: Every donor yielded three CD4 naive, three CD4 memory, two CD8 naive and one CD8 memory plate.

Subsets obtained from CD4+ cells comprised CD45RA+ naive and CD45RA-negative memory cells. The length of the CDR3 is 13 residues. Germline V gene data show CDR1 as MNHEY and CDR2 as SVGAGI. The clonotype originates from a woman aged 30 to 39 in good health. Sequences were obtained from memory CD4+ T cells sorted from blood. Documented subset: CD45RA-negative fraction. The gene calls are TRBV6-5 and TRBJ2-5; 8 nucleotides match TRBD2. The last part of the DNA fits TRBJ2-7 better; the J call may be wrong. CDR3 in amino acids: CASSRGRTYEQYF. The CDR3 bases are TGTGCCAGCAGCCGCGGGAGGACCTACGAGCAGTACTTC.